The 17 T cell receptor beta chains below were found in one sample sequenced in a study of identifying expanded T cells in peripheral blood. The assay was immunoSEQ multiplex PCR, and TCRdb's table has in-frame clones only and misses some. The repertoire consists of around 50,000 clones, with approximately 89% occurring once and the leading ten covering 3.6%. Sequencing was done on a sample of blood. These receptors were collected from a person aged 18-69 years in good health.

About this clone itself: This may come from a read error, since a much larger clone is one base off. This chain links TRBV5-5 with TRBJ1-1; D call uncertain. The CDR3 is made up of 12 amino acids. Germline CDR1 and CDR2: SGHKS and YYEKEE (reference sequence). V lost 2 bases and J lost 3, with 5 bases in between. CDR3 in DNA: TGTGCCAGCAGCTTTGGGGACACTGAAGCTTTCTTT. This gives the protein CASSFGDTEAFF.

CDR3 in amino acids: CASSTGGDTQYF. DNA for the CDR3: TGTGCCAGCTCCACGGGAGGAGATACGCAGTATTTT. V and J are TRBV18 and TRBJ2-3; 7 bases match TRBD2. V was pared by 6 bases and J by 5 bases, with 2 bases of the junction left unmatched. Germline loops: CDR1 KGHSH, CDR2 LQKENI. The CDR3 covers 12 residues.

The chain recombines TRBV5-1 with TRBJ2-3; the D gene is possibly TRBD2 (5 bases). Germline CDR1 and CDR2: SGHRS and YFSETQ. V gave up 4 bases and J gave up 2 bases, with 26 bases separating them. The CDR3 is made up of 19 amino acids. The CDR3 loop reads CASSRTGISNVRDTDTQYF. In DNA form, the CDR3 reads TGCGCCAGCAGCCGGACCGGGATCTCCAACGTCCGGGACACAGATACGCAGTATTTT.

J is TRBJ2-7 and V is TRBV7-9, with 12 bases identical to TRBD2. This CDR3 region has 15 residues. With V trimmed by 3 bases and J by 6 bases, 6 bases remained unmatched. Germline V gives CDR1 SEHNR, CDR2 FQNEAQ (reference sequence). The CDR3 DNA is TGTGCCAGCAGCTTTTCTAGCGGGAGGGCCCGCGAGCAGTACTTC. Translation: CASSFSSGRAREQYF.

The V call is TRBV4-1, the J call TRBJ1-2; D is perhaps TRBD1 (5 bases). Germline CDR1 reads MGHRA; CDR2 reads YSYEKL. The CDR3 covers 17 residues. V was trimmed by 0 bases and J by 2 bases, leaving 16 bases between them. In nucleotides, the CDR3 is TGCGCCAGCAGCCAAGATCTTCCGGGGCAGGGAAACTATGGCTACACCTTC. Protein: CASSQDLPGQGNYGYTF.

The CDR3 region is CASSRDPGSGNTIYF. CDR3 coding DNA: TGTGCCAGCAGCCGGGACCCCGGCTCTGGAAACACCATATATTTT. This chain uses TRBV7-6 with TRBJ1-3; weak D call: TRBD1 (5 bases). V was clipped by 5 bases and J by 0 bases, with 11 bases between them. The CDR3 loop spans 15 amino acids. Germline lookup yields CDR1 SGHVS and CDR2 FNYEAQ.

The chain has TRBV4-3 and TRBJ2-2, with 12 bases lining up with TRBD2. The CDR3 sequence is 19 residues long. CDR1 is LGHNA, CDR2 YSLEER, per germline. With V trimmed by 0 bases and J by 0 bases, 5 bases remained unmatched. Here the CDR3 DNA reads TGCGCCAGCAGCCAAGATCGGACTAGCGGGGAGTCGAACACCGGGGAGCTGTTTTTT. This encodes CASSQDRTSGESNTGELFF.

The chain has TRBV5-1 and TRBJ1-6; TRBD1 matches 9 bases. The V gene's germline CDR1 is SGHRS and CDR2 YFSETQ. CDR3 length equals 15 residues. The junction had 2 bases not matched to a gene; V was cut back by 0 bases and J by 7 bases. This chain's CDR3 is CASSLGTGVNSPLHF. CDR3 DNA: TGCGCCAGCAGCTTGGGGACAGGGGTAAATTCACCCCTCCACTTT.

The rearrangement links TRBV4-1 to TRBJ2-7, with 7 bases identical to TRBD1. The CDR3 is made up of 16 amino acids. Per the germline V gene, CDR1 is MGHRA and CDR2 is YSYEKL. With V trimmed by 4 bases and J by 0 bases, 9 bases remained unmatched. This chain's CDR3 is CASSRQTGLSSYEQYF. Written as DNA, the CDR3 is TGCGCCAGCAGCCGACAGACAGGGCTAAGCTCCTACGAGCAGTACTTC.

V is TRBV5-4 and J is TRBJ1-3, with a weak D call TRBD1 (5 bases). V was cut by 1 base and J by 1 base, with 9 bases left in between. The CDR3 spans 15 residues. Germline assignment: CDR1 SGHNT and CDR2 YYREEE (reference sequence). Here the CDR3 DNA reads TGTGCCAGCAGCTTGTACGGGGCATCTGGAAACACCATATATTTT. Residues: CASSLYGASGNTIYF.

The chain has TRBV5-4 and TRBJ1-2, with D possibly TRBD1 on 6 matching bases. This CDR3 comprises 13 residues. The ends were cut back, 2 bases at V and 6 bases at J, with 11 bases in the middle. Germline-derived CDR1 and CDR2 are SGHNT and YYREEE (reference sequence). In DNA form, the CDR3 reads TGTGCCAGCAGCTTCGGGACACAGGATGGCTACACCTTC. This gives the protein CASSFGTQDGYTF.

The CDR3 is CASSLGGGGETQYF. The CDR3 bases are TGCGCCAGCAGCTTGGGGGGAGGCGGAGAGACCCAGTACTTC. This sequence joins TRBV5-1 and TRBJ2-5, with D tentatively TRBD2 (6 bases). Germline loops: CDR1 SGHRS, CDR2 YFSETQ. The CDR3 has 14 amino acids. V was clipped by 0 bases and J by 4 bases, with 10 bases between them.

The chain recombines TRBV7-8 with TRBJ2-7; TRBD1 is a possible D gene (5 bases). V was cut by 5 bases and J by 0 bases, with 8 bases left in between. In germline, CDR1 is SGHVS, CDR2 FQNEAQ. CDR3 size: 13 residues. This chain's CDR3 is CASSKDTSYEQYF. The CDR3 DNA follows: TGTGCCAGCAGCAAGGACACCTCCTACGAGCAGTACTTC.

The CDR3: CASNKRGDAKETQYF. CDR3 sequence (DNA): TGTGCCAGCAACAAGCGGGGGGATGCGAAAGAGACCCAGTACTTC. The chain links TRBV2 to TRBJ2-5; 9 bases line up with TRBD2. The trim removed 7 bases at V and 3 bases at J, leaving 9 bases unmatched. CDR1 is SNHLY and CDR2 is FYNNEI in the germline V gene. This CDR3 region has 15 residues.

V gene TRBV5-4 combines with J gene TRBJ2-3; 10 nucleotides align to TRBD1. The CDR3 has 16 residues. Germline V CDR1 and CDR2: SGHNT, YYREEE (reference sequence). With V trimmed by 0 bases and J by 4 bases, 5 bases remained unmatched. CDR3 region: CASSLGGDRGSDTQYF. The CDR3 DNA is TGTGCCAGCAGCTTGGGGGGGGACAGGGGCTCAGATACGCAGTATTTT. Together with reference TRBV5-4 and TRBJ2-3, the CDR3 gives the full variable domain: ETGVTQSPTHLIKTRGQQVTLRCSSQSGHNTVSWYQQALGQGPQFIFQYYREEENGRGNFPPRFSGLQFPNYSSELNVNALELDDSALYLCASSLGGDRGSDTQYFGPGTRLTVL.

This clone was detected only once. The chain joins TRBV7-2 to TRBJ2-7; tentatively, D is TRBD1 or TRBD2 (6 bases each). V lost 5 bases and J 0 bases, leaving 8 bases between the germline ends. Germline lookup yields CDR1 SGHTA and CDR2 FQGNSA. The CDR3 loop spans 13 amino acids. In nucleotides, the CDR3 is TGTGCCAGCAGCCGGGGGCACTCCTACGAGCAGTACTTC. It encodes CASSRGHSYEQYF.

The chain joins TRBV10-3 to TRBJ1-2; 9 nucleotides match TRBD1. V was clipped by 7 bases and J by 1 base; unmatched bases: 16. This CDR3 comprises 18 residues. The germline gives CDR1 ENHRY, CDR2 SYGVKD. CDR3 sequence (DNA): TGTGCCATCACCAGTTCCCCGGGACAGGGTGGAGTTAACTATGGCTACACCTTC. It is translated as CAITSSPGQGGVNYGYTF.